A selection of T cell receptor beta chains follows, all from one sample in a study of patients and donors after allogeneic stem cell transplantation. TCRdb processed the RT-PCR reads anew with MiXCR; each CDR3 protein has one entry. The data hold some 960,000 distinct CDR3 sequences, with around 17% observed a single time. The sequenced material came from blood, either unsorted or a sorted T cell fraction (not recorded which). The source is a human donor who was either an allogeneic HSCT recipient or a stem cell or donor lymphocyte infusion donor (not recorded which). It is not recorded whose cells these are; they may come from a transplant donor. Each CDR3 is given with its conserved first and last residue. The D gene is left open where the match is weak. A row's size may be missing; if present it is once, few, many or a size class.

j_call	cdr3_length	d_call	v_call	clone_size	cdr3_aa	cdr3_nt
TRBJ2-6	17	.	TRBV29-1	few	CSVEGTPDRSGANVLTF	TGCAGCGTTGAAGGTACCCCCGATCGCTCTGGGGCCAACGTCCTGACTTTC
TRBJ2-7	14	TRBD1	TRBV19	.	CASSIGTGADEQYF	TGTGCCAGTAGTATCGGGACAGGGGCTGACGAGCAGTACTTC
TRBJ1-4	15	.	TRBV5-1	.	CASSPGAGSNEKLFF	TGCGCCAGCAGCCCGGGGGCAGGCTCAAATGAAAAACTGTTTTTT
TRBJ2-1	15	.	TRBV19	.	CASTLGVPGGNEQFF	TGTGCCAGTACCCTCGGGGTTCCTGGGGGGAATGAGCAGTTCTTC
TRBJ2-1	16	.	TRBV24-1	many	CATSDLRTPVGNEQFF	TGTGCCACCAGTGATTTGCGGACCCCCGTCGGCAATGAGCAGTTCTTC
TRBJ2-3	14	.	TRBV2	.	CASRRENGVDTQYF	TGTGCCAGCAGACGGGAGAACGGTGTGGATACGCAGTATTTT
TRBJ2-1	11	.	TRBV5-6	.	CAGSGNNEQFF	TGTGCGGGAAGCGGAAACAATGAGCAGTTCTTC
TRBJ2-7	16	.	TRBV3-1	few	CASSQVKGTLTYEQYF	TGTGCCAGCAGCCAAGTAAAGGGAACCCTCACCTACGAGCAGTACTTC
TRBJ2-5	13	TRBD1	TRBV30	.	CAWSSGGQETQYF	TGTGCCTGGAGTTCAGGGGGCCAGGAGACCCAGTACTTC
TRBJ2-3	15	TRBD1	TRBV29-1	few	CSVEPGQGAADTQYF	TGCAGCGTTGAGCCGGGACAGGGGGCCGCAGATACGCAGTATTTT
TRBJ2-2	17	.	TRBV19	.	CASSIRGSGTNTGELFF	TGTGCCAGTAGTATAAGAGGGTCGGGCACGAACACCGGGGAGCTGTTTTTT
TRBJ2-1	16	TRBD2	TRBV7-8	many	CASSLLAGGAGFEQFF	TGTGCCAGCAGCTTACTGGCGGGAGGGGCAGGGTTTGAGCAGTTCTTC
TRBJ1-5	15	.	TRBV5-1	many	CASSLAGRFNQPQHF	TGCGCCAGCAGCTTGGCCGGCAGATTTAATCAGCCCCAGCATTTT
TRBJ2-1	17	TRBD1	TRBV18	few	CASSPYRGQETYNEQFF	TGTGCCAGCTCACCATATAGGGGACAGGAGACCTACAATGAGCAGTTCTTC
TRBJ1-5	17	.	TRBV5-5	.	CASSLEGWGSLNQPQHF	TGTGCCAGCAGCTTGGAGGGATGGGGGTCATTGAATCAGCCCCAGCATTTT
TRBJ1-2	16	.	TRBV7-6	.	CASSFGEGYHFYGYTF	TGTGCCAGCAGCTTTGGTGAGGGGTACCACTTCTATGGCTACACCTTC
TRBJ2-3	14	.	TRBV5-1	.	CASSLYGPTDTQYF	TGCGCCAGCAGCTTGTACGGGCCCACAGATACGCAGTATTTT
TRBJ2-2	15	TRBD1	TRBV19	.	CASSTQGLGTGELFF	TGTGCCAGTAGTACACAGGGGTTGGGCACCGGGGAGCTGTTTTTT
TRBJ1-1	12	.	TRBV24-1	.	CATSDTNTEAFF	TGTGCCACCAGTGATACCAACACTGAAGCTTTCTTT